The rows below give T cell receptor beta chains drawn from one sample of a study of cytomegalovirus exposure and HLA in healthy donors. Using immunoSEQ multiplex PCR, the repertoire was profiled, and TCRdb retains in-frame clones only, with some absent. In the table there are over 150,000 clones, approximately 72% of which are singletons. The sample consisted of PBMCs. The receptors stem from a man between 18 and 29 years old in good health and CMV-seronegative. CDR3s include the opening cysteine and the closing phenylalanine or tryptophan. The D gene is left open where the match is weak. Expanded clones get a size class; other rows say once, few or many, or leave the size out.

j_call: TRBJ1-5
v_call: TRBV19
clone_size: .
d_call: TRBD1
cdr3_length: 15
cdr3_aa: CASSPPGQGPTPQHF
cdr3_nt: TGTGCCAGTAGCCCCCCGGGACAGGGACCGACACCCCAGCATTTT

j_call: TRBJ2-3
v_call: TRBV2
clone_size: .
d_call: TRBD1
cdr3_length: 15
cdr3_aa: CASSGGQGITDTQYF
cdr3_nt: TGTGCCAGCAGTGGAGGACAGGGGATTACAGATACGCAGTATTTT

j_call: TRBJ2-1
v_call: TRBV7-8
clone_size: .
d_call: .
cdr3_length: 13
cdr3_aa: CASSLTVGNEQFF
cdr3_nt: TGTGCCAGCAGCTTAACAGTGGGCAATGAGCAGTTCTTC

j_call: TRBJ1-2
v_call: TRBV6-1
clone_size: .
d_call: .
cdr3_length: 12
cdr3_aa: CASRPGYDGYTF
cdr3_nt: TGTGCCAGCAGGCCAGGGTATGATGGCTACACCTTC

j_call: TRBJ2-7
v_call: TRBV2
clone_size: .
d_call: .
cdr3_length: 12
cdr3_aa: CAGGRSSYEQYF
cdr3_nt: TGTGCCGGGGGGAGGAGCTCCTACGAGCAGTACTTC

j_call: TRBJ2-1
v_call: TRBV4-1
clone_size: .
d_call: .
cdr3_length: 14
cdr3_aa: CASSQGAPYNEQFF
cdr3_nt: TGCGCCAGCAGCCAAGGGGCCCCGTACAATGAGCAGTTCTTC

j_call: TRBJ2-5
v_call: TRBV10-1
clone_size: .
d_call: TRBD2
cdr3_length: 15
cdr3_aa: CASSEVAGGAETQYF
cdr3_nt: TGCGCCAGCAGTGAGGTAGCGGGAGGAGCGGAGACCCAGTACTTC

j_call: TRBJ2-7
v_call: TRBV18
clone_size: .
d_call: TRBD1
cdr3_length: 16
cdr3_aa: CASSPPSTGVDYEQYF
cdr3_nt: TGTGCCAGCTCACCGCCCTCGACAGGGGTAGACTACGAGCAGTACTTC

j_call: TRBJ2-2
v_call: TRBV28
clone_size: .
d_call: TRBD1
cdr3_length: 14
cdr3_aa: CASLRTGWGGELFF
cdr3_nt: TGTGCCAGCCTACGGACAGGGTGGGGCGGGGAGCTGTTTTTT

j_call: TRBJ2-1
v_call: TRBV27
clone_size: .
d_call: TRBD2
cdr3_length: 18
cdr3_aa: CASSSSGAGGASYNEQFF
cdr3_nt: TGTGCCAGCAGTTCCTCGGGGGCGGGAGGTGCCTCCTACAATGAGCAGTTCTTC

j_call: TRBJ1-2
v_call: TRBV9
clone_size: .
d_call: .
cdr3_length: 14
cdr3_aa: CASTPTESYYGYTF
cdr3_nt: TGTGCCAGCACCCCTACAGAGTCTTACTATGGCTACACCTTC

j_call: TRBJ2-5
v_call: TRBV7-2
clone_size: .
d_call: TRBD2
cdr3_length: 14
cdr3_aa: CASSPGGAKETQYF
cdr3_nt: TGTGCCAGCAGCCCCGGGGGGGCCAAAGAGACCCAGTACTTC

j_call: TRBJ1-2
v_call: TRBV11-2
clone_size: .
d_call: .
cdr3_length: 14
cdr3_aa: CASSYIRGPLSYTF
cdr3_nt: TGTGCCAGCAGCTATATCAGGGGTCCACTAAGCTACACCTTC

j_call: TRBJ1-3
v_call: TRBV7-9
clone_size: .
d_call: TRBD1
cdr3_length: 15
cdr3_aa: CASSRLSGQGNTIYF
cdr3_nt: TGTGCCAGCAGCCGCCTTTCGGGACAGGGAAACACCATATATTTT

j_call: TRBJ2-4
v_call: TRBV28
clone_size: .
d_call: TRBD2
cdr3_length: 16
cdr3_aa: CASSFRREGVKNIQYF
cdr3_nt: TGTGCCAGCAGTTTTAGGCGGGAGGGGGTCAAAAACATTCAGTACTTC

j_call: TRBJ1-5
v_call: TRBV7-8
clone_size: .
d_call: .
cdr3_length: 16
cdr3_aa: CASSLEAGSIGQPQHF
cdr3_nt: TGTGCCAGCAGCTTAGAGGCAGGCTCTATCGGTCAGCCCCAGCATTTT

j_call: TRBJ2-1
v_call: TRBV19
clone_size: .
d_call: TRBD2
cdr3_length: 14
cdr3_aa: CASTPNRLANEQFF
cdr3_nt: TGTGCCAGCACCCCCAACCGACTAGCCAATGAGCAGTTCTTC

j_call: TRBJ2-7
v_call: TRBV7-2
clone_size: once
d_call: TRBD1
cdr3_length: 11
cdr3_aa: CASSYGQGPYF
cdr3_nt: TGTGCCAGCAGCTACGGACAGGGGCCGTACTTC

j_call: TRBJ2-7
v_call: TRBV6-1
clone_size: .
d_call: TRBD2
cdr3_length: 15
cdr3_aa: CASSVTSGSSYEQYF
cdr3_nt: TGTGCCAGCAGTGTGACTAGCGGCAGCTCCTACGAGCAGTACTTC

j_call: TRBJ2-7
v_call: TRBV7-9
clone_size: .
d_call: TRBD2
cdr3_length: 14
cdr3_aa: CASSPGTSAYEQYF
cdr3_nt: TGTGCCAGCAGCCCCGGGACTAGCGCCTACGAGCAGTACTTC

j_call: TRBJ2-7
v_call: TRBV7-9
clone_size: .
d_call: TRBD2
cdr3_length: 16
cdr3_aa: CASGKTSGRRLYEQYF
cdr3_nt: TGTGCCAGCGGCAAGACTAGCGGGAGGAGACTCTACGAGCAGTACTTC

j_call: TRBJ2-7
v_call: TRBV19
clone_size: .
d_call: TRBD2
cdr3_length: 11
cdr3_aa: CARGGRDEQYF
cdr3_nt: TGTGCCAGGGGGGGGAGGGACGAGCAGTACTTC

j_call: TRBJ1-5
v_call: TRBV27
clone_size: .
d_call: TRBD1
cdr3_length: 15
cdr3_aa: CASSSSGQGGQPQHF
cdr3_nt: TGTGCCAGCAGTTCCTCGGGGCAGGGGGGCCAGCCCCAGCATTTT

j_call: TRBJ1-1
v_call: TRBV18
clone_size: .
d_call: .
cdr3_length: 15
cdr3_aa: CASSPQFSSAAEAFF
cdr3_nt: TGTGCCAGCTCACCTCAATTTTCGTCCGCGGCTGAAGCTTTCTTT

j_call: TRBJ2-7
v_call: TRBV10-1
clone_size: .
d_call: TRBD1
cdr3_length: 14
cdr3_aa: CASSALGQGDEQYF
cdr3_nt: TGCGCCAGCAGTGCCTTGGGACAGGGAGACGAGCAGTACTTC

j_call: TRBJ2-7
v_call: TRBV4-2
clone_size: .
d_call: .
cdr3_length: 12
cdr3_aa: CASSQVASEQYF
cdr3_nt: TGTGCCAGCAGCCAAGTAGCGAGCGAGCAGTACTTC

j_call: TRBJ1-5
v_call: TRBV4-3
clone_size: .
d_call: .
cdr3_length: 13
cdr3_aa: CASSQDRFQPQHF
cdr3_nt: TGCGCCAGCAGCCAAGACAGGTTTCAGCCCCAGCATTTT

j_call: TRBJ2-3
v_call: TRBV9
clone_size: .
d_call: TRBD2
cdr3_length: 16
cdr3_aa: CASSAYSGASTDTQYF
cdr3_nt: TGTGCCAGCAGCGCATACAGCGGGGCTAGCACAGATACGCAGTATTTT

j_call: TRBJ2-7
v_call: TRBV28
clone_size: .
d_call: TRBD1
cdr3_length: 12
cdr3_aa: CASNVDRAEQYF
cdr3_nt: TGTGCCAGCAACGTCGACAGGGCCGAGCAGTACTTC

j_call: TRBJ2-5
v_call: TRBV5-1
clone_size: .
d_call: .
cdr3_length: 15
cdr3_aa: CASSLGGSRQETQYF
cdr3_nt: TGCGCCAGCAGCTTGGGAGGATCTCGTCAAGAGACCCAGTACTTC

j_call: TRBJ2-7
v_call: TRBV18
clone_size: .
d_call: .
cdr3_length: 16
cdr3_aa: CASSPFEDTTSYEQYF
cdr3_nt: TGTGCCAGCTCACCATTTGAGGACACGACCTCCTACGAGCAGTACTTC

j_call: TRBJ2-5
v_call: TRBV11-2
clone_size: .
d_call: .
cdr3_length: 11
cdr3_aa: CASSPYETQYF
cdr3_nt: TGTGCCAGCAGCCCCTACGAGACCCAGTACTTC

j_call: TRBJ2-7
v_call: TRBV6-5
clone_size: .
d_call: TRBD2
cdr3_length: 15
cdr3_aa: CASSRLAGVPYEQYF
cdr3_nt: TGTGCCAGCAGCCGACTAGCGGGAGTCCCCTACGAGCAGTACTTC

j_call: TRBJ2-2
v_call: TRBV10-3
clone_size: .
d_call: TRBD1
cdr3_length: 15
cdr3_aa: CAIRGGQGGTGELFF
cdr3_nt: TGTGCCATCAGGGGGGGACAGGGAGGCACCGGGGAGCTGTTTTTT

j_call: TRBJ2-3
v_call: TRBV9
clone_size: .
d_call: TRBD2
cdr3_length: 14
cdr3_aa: CATSGPGSTDTQYF
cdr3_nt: TGTGCCACTAGCGGACCTGGGTCGACAGATACGCAGTATTTT

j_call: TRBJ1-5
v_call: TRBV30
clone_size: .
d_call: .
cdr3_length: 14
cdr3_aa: CAWSVGQGNQPQHF
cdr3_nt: TGTGCCTGGAGTGTGGGTCAGGGGAATCAGCCCCAGCATTTT

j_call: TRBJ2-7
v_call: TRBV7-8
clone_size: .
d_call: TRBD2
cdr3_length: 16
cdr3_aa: CASSLVGGGTSYEQYF
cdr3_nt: TGTGCCAGCAGCTTAGTTGGGGGAGGGACCTCCTACGAGCAGTACTTC

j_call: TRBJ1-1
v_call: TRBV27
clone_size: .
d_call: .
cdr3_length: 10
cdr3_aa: CASSSLEAFF
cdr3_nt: TGTGCCAGCAGTTCCTTGGAGGCTTTCTTT

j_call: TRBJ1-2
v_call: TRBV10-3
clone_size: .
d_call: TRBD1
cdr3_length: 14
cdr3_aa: CAITDRGANYGYTF
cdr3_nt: TGTGCCATCACCGACAGGGGGGCTAACTATGGCTACACCTTC

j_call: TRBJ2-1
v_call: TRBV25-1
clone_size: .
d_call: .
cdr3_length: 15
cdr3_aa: CASTLTGSTYNEQFF
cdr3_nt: TGCGCCAGCACCCTAACAGGGAGTACCTACAATGAGCAGTTCTTC

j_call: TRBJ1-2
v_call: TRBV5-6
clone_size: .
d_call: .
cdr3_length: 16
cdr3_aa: CASSSPGGGSLGGYTF
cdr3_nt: TGTGCCAGCAGCTCCCCGGGGGGCGGGTCACTTGGTGGCTACACCTTC

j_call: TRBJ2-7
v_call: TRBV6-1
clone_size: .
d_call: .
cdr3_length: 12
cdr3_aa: CASSPEPYEQYF
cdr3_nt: TGTGCCAGCAGTCCGGAGCCCTACGAGCAGTACTTC

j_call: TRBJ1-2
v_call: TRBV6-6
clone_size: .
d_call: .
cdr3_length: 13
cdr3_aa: CASRGWRLQGYTF
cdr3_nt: TGTGCCAGCCGAGGGTGGCGGCTACAGGGCTACACCTTC

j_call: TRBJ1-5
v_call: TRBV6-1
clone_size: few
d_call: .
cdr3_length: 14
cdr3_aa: CATRPGGDHQPQHF
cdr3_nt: TGTGCCACCCGCCCAGGAGGGGATCATCAGCCCCAGCATTTT

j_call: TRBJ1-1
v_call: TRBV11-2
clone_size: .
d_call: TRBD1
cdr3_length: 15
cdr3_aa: CASSSHRGENTEAFF
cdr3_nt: TGTGCCAGCAGCTCTCACAGGGGGGAGAACACTGAAGCTTTCTTT

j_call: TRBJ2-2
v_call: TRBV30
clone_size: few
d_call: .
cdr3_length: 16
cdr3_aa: CAWIKVRDSVTGELFF
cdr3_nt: TGTGCCTGGATAAAAGTCCGGGACTCCGTCACCGGGGAGCTGTTTTTT

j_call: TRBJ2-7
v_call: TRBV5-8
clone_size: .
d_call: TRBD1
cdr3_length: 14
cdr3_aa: CASSLGDRGYEQYF
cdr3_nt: TGTGCCAGCAGCTTGGGGGACAGGGGCTACGAGCAGTACTTC

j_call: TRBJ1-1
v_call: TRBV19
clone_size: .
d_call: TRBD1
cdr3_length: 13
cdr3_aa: CATNHRGRLEAFF
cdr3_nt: TGTGCCACCAACCACAGGGGGCGCTTAGAAGCTTTCTTT